The following is a T cell receptor beta chain sequence with its context. Since the CDR3 does not end with the conserved phenylalanine or tryptophan, this likely comes from a read error. The limits of the CDR3 on the DNA are not certain, so only TCRdb's listed CDR3 is given. This specimen belongs to a study of cytomegalovirus exposure and HLA in healthy donors. In the PCR, 60 Vbeta and 13 Jbeta primers were used. Repertoires were generated with immunoSEQ multiplex PCR, while TCRdb's copy carries only in-frame clones and drops some. Of more than 110,000 clones in the sample, 9.7% are singletons; the top ten hold 1.8%. The CDR3 is 16 amino acids long, termini counted. Germline V lookup: CDR1 MGHRA, CDR2 YSYEKL.

The chain couples TRBV4-1 to TRBJ1-5. The sequenced sample consisted of PBMCs. This receptor was taken from a man in his fifties in good health and CMV-seronegative. CDR3 loop: CASSQDGGIGNQPKHL.